This TCR beta chain is from a study of lung T cells in sarcoidosis with Löfgren's syndrome. Points from the study as a whole: Shared TRAV12-1 and TRBV2 CDR3 motifs across Löfgren's syndrome patients reportedly suggested public CD4+ TCRs.

TCRdb re-derived calls from the reads in MiXCR, one entry per CDR3 protein. The repertoire has about 19,000 distinct CDR3 sequences, 20% to 25% of them found once; the top ten carry less than 5%. CDR3 size: 14 residues. Trimming stripped 5 bases from V and 2 bases from J, with 11 bases between. CDR1 and CDR2 from the germline V gene are MDHEN and SYDVKM. At least ten counts were recorded for this clonotype. Its specificity is not known. The sequencing sample was made of CD4+ T cells from PBMCs. V is TRBV28 and J is TRBJ2-3, with D maybe TRBD2 (6 bases). This TCR was recovered from a human donor with sarcoidosis (Löfgren's syndrome or another form), or a control subject (not recorded which). The CDR3 spells CASSRDLPTDTQYF. CDR3 bases: TGTGCCAGCAGTCGGGACTTACCCACAGATACGCAGTATTTT.